What follows are 18 T cell receptor beta chains derived from one specimen sequenced in a study of T cell responses to AZD1222 COVID-19 vaccine. Only in-frame clones appear in the TCRdb table, and some are missing; sequencing was by immunoSEQ multiplex PCR. The profile covers 150,000 or so clones, with about nine tenths appearing a single time and around 1.9% taken by the ten largest. The sequences come from peripheral blood, collected on day 0 of AZD1222 vaccination. These receptors all come from an adult in good health.

This clone has a single count. This chain connects TRBV6-2 or TRBV6-3 to TRBJ1-5, with TRBD1 as a possible D gene (6 bases). The CDR3 consists of 15 residues. Germline V gives CDR1 MNHEY, CDR2 SVGEGT. V lost 7 bases and J 0 bases, leaving 13 bases between the germline ends. CDR3: CASNPTGYSNQPQHF. In DNA, the CDR3 is TGTGCCAGCAACCCGACAGGCTATAGCAATCAGCCCCAGCATTTT.

The chain links TRBV10-3 to TRBJ2-1; no definite D call. V lost 3 bases and J 6 bases, leaving 3 bases between the germline ends. Germline CDR1 and CDR2: ENHRY and SYGVKD. CDR3 length: 11 amino acids. The CDR3 region is CAISDTNEQFF. The CDR3 nucleotides are TGTGCCATCAGTGATACCAATGAGCAGTTCTTC.

This chain connects TRBV6-2 or TRBV6-3 to TRBJ2-1; 11 bases line up with TRBD1. The CDR3 covers 15 residues. With 5 bases clipped from V and 8 bases from J, the junction kept 8 bases outside the gene matches. The germline CDR1 and CDR2 sequences are MNHEY and SVGEGT. CDR3 sequence: CASSTRDRGSDEQFF. In DNA, the CDR3 is TGTGCCAGCAGTACTCGGGACAGGGGGTCGGATGAGCAGTTCTTC.

The chain joins TRBV2 to TRBJ1-1, with D possibly matching TRBD1 (6 bases). This CDR3 has 14 amino acids. V was trimmed by 5 bases and J by 7 bases, leaving 17 bases between them. Germline loops: CDR1 SNHLY, CDR2 FYNNEI. The CDR3 DNA is TGTGCCAGCAGTAAGTTCGAAACAGGGATTGAAGCTTTCTTT. This sequence encodes CASSKFETGIEAFF.

This clone showed up just once. V gene TRBV24-1 combines with J gene TRBJ2-5; D is perhaps TRBD2 (5 bases). The germline V gene encodes CDR1 KGHDR and CDR2 SFDVKD. Trimming pared 4 bases from V and 4 bases from J, leaving 15 bases between. The CDR3 extends over 15 amino acids. In DNA form, the CDR3 reads TGTGCCACCAGTGAAAACTTTGGGGAGTTAGAGACCCAGTACTTC. Protein: CATSENFGELETQYF.

The rearrangement joins TRBV5-4 to TRBJ2-7; tentative D call: TRBD1 (6 bases). V lost 3 bases, J lost 7 bases, and 14 bases lay in between. This CDR3 contains 13 residues. Germline-derived CDR1 and CDR2 are SGHNT and YYREEE (reference sequence). CDR3 coding DNA: TGTGCCAGCAGCTCCGTCCCAGGGGTTGAGCAGTACTTC. Its protein product is CASSSVPGVEQYF.

This clone appeared a single time. This chain links TRBV7-9 with TRBJ1-1, with a weak D call TRBD1 (5 bases). Trimming took 1 base from V and 4 from J, leaving 13 bases between them. Germline-derived CDR1 and CDR2 are SEHNR and FQNEAQ (reference sequence). The CDR3 length is 15 residues. The CDR3, as DNA: TGTGCCAGCAGCTTAGATGGAGGGGAGACCACTGAAGCTTTCTTT. It translates to CASSLDGGETTEAFF.

The chain carries TRBV10-3 and TRBJ2-1; perhaps D is TRBD1 or TRBD2 (5 bases each). Per the germline V gene, CDR1 is ENHRY and CDR2 is SYGVKD. With 4 bases removed from V and 5 bases from J, the gap between germline ends came to 12 bases. This CDR3 contains 14 residues. The DNA for the CDR3 is TGTGCCATCAGTGCTGGGACGGGAAACAATGAGCAGTTCTTC. It specifies CAISAGTGNNEQFF.

This clone appeared once. The chain carries TRBV7-2 and TRBJ2-5, with D perhaps matching TRBD2 (5 bases). Trimming removed 5 bases from V and 4 bases from J, with 14 bases in between. This CDR3 region has 14 residues. Per the germline V gene, CDR1 is SGHTA and CDR2 is FQGNSA. This CDR3 is CASSPTGRRETQYF. For the CDR3, the DNA is TGTGCCAGCAGCCCCACGGGGAGACGAGAGACCCAGTACTTC.

V usage is TRBV10-1 and J usage is TRBJ1-3; D perhaps matches TRBD1 (5 bases). This CDR3 is 16 amino acids long. V lost 0 bases, J lost 0 bases, and 9 bases lay in between. Germline lookup yields CDR1 WNHNN and CDR2 SYGVQD (reference sequence). Written as DNA, the CDR3 is TGCGCCAGCAGTGAGTCCCGACAGTTCTCTGGAAACACCATATATTTT. Amino acid sequence: CASSESRQFSGNTIYF.

The chain couples TRBV12-3 or TRBV12-4 to TRBJ2-5; D not certain. CDR3 size: 11 residues. V lost 6 bases to trimming and J lost 5 bases, with 7 bases between them. CDR3: CASRAIETQYF. The CDR3 coding sequence is TGTGCCAGCAGAGCTATCGAGACCCAGTACTTC.

This clone was seen once. The chain uses TRBV6-5 and TRBJ2-1; TRBD2 is a possible D gene (6 bases). Germline-derived CDR1 and CDR2 are MNHEY and SVGAGI. The CDR3 sequence is 15 residues long. Trimming removed 0 bases at V and 0 bases at J, with 6 bases between. The CDR3 protein is CASSYSSGSYNEQFF. In DNA, the CDR3 is TGTGCCAGCAGTTACTCTAGCGGCTCCTACAATGAGCAGTTCTTC.

The chain couples TRBV19 to TRBJ2-1; D gene ambiguous. The CDR3 covers 13 residues. Trimming left V 7 bases short and J 5 bases short, with 12 bases between. The V gene's germline CDR1 is LNHDA and CDR2 SQIVND (reference sequence). DNA of the CDR3: TGTGCCAGTACCCAGTGGCAGAACAATGAGCAGTTCTTC. Translated, it gives CASTQWQNNEQFF.

Only one count was recorded for this clone. The V call is TRBV7-2, the J call TRBJ2-3; 9 bases match TRBD1. CDR1 and CDR2 (germline): SGHTA, FQGNSA. V gave up 4 bases and J gave up 0 bases; unmatched junction bases: 5. The CDR3 totals 16 residues. In DNA, the CDR3 is TGTGCCAGCAGCTCCCACAGGGGGCCCAGCACAGATACGCAGTATTTT. Encoded protein: CASSSHRGPSTDTQYF.

This chain connects TRBV4-3 to TRBJ2-1; 7 nucleotides match TRBD2. The length of the CDR3 is 15 residues. V lost 0 bases and J lost 4; bases outside the gene matches: 3. Looked up from germline, CDR1 is LGHNA and CDR2 is YSLEER. Here the CDR3 reads CASSQEAGIYNEQFF. The CDR3 DNA reads as TGCGCCAGCAGCCAAGAAGCGGGAATTTACAATGAGCAGTTCTTC.

This clone was observed a handful of times. The chain uses TRBV6-4 and TRBJ1-1; TRBD1 matches 7 bases. Germline values: CDR1 MRHNA, CDR2 SNTAGT. Losses at the gene ends were 3 bases for V and 5 bases for J; bases not matched to a gene: 6. This CDR3 is built from 14 residues. The CDR3 sequence: CASSDGQGGTEAFF. The CDR3 coding sequence is TGTGCCAGCAGTGATGGCCAGGGGGGGACTGAAGCTTTCTTT.

V and J are TRBV4-2 and TRBJ2-6, with a possible D match to TRBD2 (6 bases). CDR1 and CDR2 (germline): LGHNA, YNFKEQ. V was pared by 0 bases and J by 0 bases, with 15 bases between. This CDR3 contains 19 residues. The CDR3 loop is CASSQEFAAGSSGANVLTF. Written as DNA, the CDR3 is TGTGCCAGCAGCCAAGAATTCGCGGCGGGAAGCTCTGGGGCCAACGTCCTGACTTTC.

This chain connects TRBV28 to TRBJ1-2; D is unclear. This CDR3 is built from 15 residues. The V gene's germline CDR1 is MDHEN and CDR2 SYDVKM. V was trimmed by 2 bases and J by 5 bases, leaving 15 bases between them. CDR3 nucleotide sequence: TGTGCCAGCAGTTTACACCGGACCACCAATTATGGCTACACCTTC. It yields the protein CASSLHRTTNYGYTF.